The source of this T cell receptor beta chain is a study of T cell responses to AZD1222 COVID-19 vaccine. Notes on the study in general: Spike-specific TCR breadth and depth rose after two AZD1222 doses. Only five to seven individuals given AZD1222 were seropositive at baseline. Reportedly, nearly half of unique spike TCRs recognized epitopes outside B.1.351/B.1.1.7 mutations.

From germline, CDR1 is LNHDA and CDR2 SQIVND (reference sequence). The CDR3 runs 12 residues. V gave up 5 bases and J gave up 0 bases, with 4 bases separating them. For this clone: Its target is not known.

TCRdb keeps only in-frame clones here, not all; method: immunoSEQ multiplex PCR. The sample includes 150,000 to 200,000 clones, about 92% of them seen just once. This chain connects TRBV19 to TRBJ1-1; D is uncertain. The receptor was derived from an adult in good health. Specimen: peripheral blood, collected on day 0 of MenACWY control vaccination. The CDR3 is CASSYLNTEAFF. The CDR3 coding sequence is TGTGCCAGTAGTTACCTGAACACTGAAGCTTTCTTT.